This TCR beta chain was observed in a study of Ad26.COV2.S vaccination and SARS-CoV-2 variants. The germline V gene encodes CDR1 MGHRA and CDR2 YSYEKL. V lost 0 bases and J 0 bases, leaving 9 bases between the germline ends. CDR3 length: 17 residues. Assay used: immunoSEQ multiplex PCR; TCRdb lists only in-frame clones, some missing. Here the sample spans under 150,000 clones, around 86% being singletons. As for this clone: The antigen is not known.

General study points: Spike-specific responses of CD8+ and CD4+ T cells were reported to display substantial breadth after vaccination. Vaccine recipients showed a spike-specific TCR breadth that was higher than in placebo recipients. Vaccinees and placebo recipients showed similar non-spike TCR breadth. In TCR breadth and depth analyses, total T cell responses may have been underestimated.

The rearrangement links TRBV4-1 to TRBJ2-6; D is uncertain. This receptor was obtained from a human donor who had recovered from COVID-19. The source was peripheral blood, collected after recovery from COVID-19. CDR3 region: CASSQDMSFSGANVLTF. Here the CDR3 DNA reads TGCGCCAGCAGCCAAGATATGAGTTTCTCTGGGGCCAACGTCCTGACTTTC.